This is a list of T cell receptor beta chains from one sample in a study of blood T cell repertoires in COVID-19. Assay: immunoSEQ multiplex PCR; the TCRdb copy retains only in-frame clones and omits some. The data hold a few hundred thousand clones, with roughly 86% observed a single time. The sample comprised peripheral blood. Receptors originate from a woman in her forties or fifties with acute or convalescent COVID-19. Each CDR3 is given with its conserved first and last residue. The D gene is left open where the match is weak. Not every row has a clone size; where given, it reads once, few, many or a size class.

d_gene	abundance	v_gene	j_gene	CDR3aa	CDR3nt
.	.	TRBV28	TRBJ2-3	CASSFLQGSHTQYF	TGTGCCAGCAGTTTTTTACAGGGATCACATACGCAGTATTTT
.	.	TRBV6-2/TRBV6-3	TRBJ2-1	CASSYSIFLAPKNEQFF	TGTGCCAGCAGTTACTCGATTTTTCTAGCGCCAAAGAATGAGCAGTTCTTC
.	.	TRBV25-1	TRBJ2-2	CASSEPQGRELFF	TGTGCCAGCAGTGAACCACAGGGCCGGGAGCTGTTTTTT
.	.	TRBV10-3	TRBJ1-6	CATLGQTNSPLHF	TGTGCCACGCTTGGACAGACAAATTCACCCCTCCACTTT
TRBD1	once	TRBV18	TRBJ1-3	CASSHALTGASGNTIYF	TGTGCCAGCTCGCATGCTTTGACAGGGGCCTCTGGAAACACCATATATTTT
TRBD2	.	TRBV7-8	TRBJ2-7	CASSLIPSGRGSSYEQYF	TGTGCCAGCAGCTTAATACCTAGCGGGAGGGGAAGCTCCTACGAGCAGTACTTC
.	once	TRBV27	TRBJ2-3	CASRGTGTLDTQYF	TGTGCCAGCAGGGGGACTGGAACATTAGATACGCAGTATTTT
TRBD2	.	TRBV28	TRBJ2-7	CASSFSGLVSHEQYF	TGTGCCAGCAGTTTTTCTGGACTAGTATCCCACGAGCAGTACTTC
.	.	TRBV11-1	TRBJ1-2	CASSVRQGNYGYTF	TGTGCCAGCAGCGTCCGGCAGGGAAACTATGGCTACACCTTC
.	.	TRBV9	TRBJ2-3	CASSVGQHTDTQYF	TGTGCCAGCAGCGTTGGACAGCACACAGATACGCAGTATTTT
.	once	TRBV7-9	TRBJ2-7	CASSLGITYEQYF	TGTGCCAGCAGCTTAGGTATAACCTACGAGCAGTACTTC